The T cell receptor beta chain under discussion was sequenced for a study of human T cells and chemical hapten exposure. At the level of the study: Mainly, slight library volume differences in the pool made TCR yields vary.

This clonotype was recorded a few times. The antigen remains undetermined. The CDR3 has 17 amino acids. V was clipped by 2 bases and J by 2 bases; unmatched bases: 5. Germline values: CDR1 MGHDK, CDR2 SYGVNS. TCRdb re-called the RACE reads with MiXCR, one entry per CDR3 protein. The table records 120,000 or so distinct CDR3 sequences, around an eighth of them present only once. Time point: pre-sensitization, week 0. Treatment defined: therapeutic diphenylcyclopropenone sensitization with weekly scalp DPC. Study-level points and caveats: The number of TCRs above 1 in 1000 frequency did not change after DPC sensitization.

This sequence was found in a woman under 30 with alopecia areata. Some clones in this sample may be carry-over from other donors' samples. The chain uses TRBV25-1 and TRBJ2-5, with 13 bases lining up with TRBD2. The sample in question was whole blood, obtained in connection with sensitization to the hapten diphenylcyclopropenone (DPC). CDR3 in amino acids: CASSETGLAGPQETQYF. CDR3 DNA: TGTGCCAGCAGTGAAACGGGACTAGCGGGGCCTCAAGAGACCCAGTACTTC.